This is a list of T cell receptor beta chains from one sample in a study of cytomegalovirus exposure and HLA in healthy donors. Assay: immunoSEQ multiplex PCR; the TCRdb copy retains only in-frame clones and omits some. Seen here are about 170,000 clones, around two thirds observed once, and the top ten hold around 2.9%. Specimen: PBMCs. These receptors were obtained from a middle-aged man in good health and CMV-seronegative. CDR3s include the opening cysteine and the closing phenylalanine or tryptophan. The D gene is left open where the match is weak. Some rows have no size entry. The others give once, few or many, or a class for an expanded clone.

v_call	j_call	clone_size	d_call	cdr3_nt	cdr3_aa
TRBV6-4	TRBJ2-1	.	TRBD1	TGTGCCAGCAGCCCTATGACAGGGGGGAATGAGCAGTTCTTC	CASSPMTGGNEQFF
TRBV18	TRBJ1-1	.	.	TGTGCCAGCTCAGTCACTTCCGAGGGTTCCACTGAAGCTTTCTTT	CASSVTSEGSTEAFF
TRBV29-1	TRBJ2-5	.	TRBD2	TGCAGCGTTGGGGGGGGAGAGACCCAGTACTTC	CSVGGGETQYF
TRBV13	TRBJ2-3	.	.	TGTGCCAGCAGCGTCGGGACTTACACAGATACGCAGTATTTT	CASSVGTYTDTQYF
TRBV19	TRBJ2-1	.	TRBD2	TGTGCCAGTAGTATCGCTAGCGGATCCTACAATGAGCAGTTCTTC	CASSIASGSYNEQFF
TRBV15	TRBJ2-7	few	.	TGTGCCACCAGCAGCTTAGGACAACTCTACGAGCAGTACTTC	CATSSLGQLYEQYF
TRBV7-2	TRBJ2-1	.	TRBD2	TGTGCCAGCAGCTTTGTAGCGGGAGGGTGGAATGAGCAGTTCTTC	CASSFVAGGWNEQFF
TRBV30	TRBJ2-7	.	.	TGTGCCTGGAAGGCTAGACCAACCTCCTACGAGCAGTACTTC	CAWKARPTSYEQYF
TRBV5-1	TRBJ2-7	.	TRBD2	TGCGCCAGCAGCCGGGGGGGGAGCTCCTACGAGCAGTACTTC	CASSRGGSSYEQYF
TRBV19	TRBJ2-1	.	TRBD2	TGTGCCAGTAGTGGGACTAGCGGATTATACAATGAGCAGTTCTTC	CASSGTSGLYNEQFF
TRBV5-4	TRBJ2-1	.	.	TGTGCCAGCAGCTCGCCGGCGGGCGAGCAGTTCTTC	CASSSPAGEQFF
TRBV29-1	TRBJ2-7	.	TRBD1	TGCAGCGTTGAAGAATGGCAGGGGGTGGACTCCTACGAGCAGTACTTC	CSVEEWQGVDSYEQYF
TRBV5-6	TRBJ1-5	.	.	TGTGCCAGCAGCGGACAGAATAGCAATCAGCCCCAGCATTTT	CASSGQNSNQPQHF
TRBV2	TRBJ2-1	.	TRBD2	TGTGCCAGCAGTTCTAGCGGGGGGGACAATGAGCAGTTCTTC	CASSSSGGDNEQFF
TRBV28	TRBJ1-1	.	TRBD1	TGTGCCAGCAGTTTATTCCAACAGGGGGTCGTTGAAGCTTTCTTT	CASSLFQQGVVEAFF
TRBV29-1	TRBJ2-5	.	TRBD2	TGCAGCGTTGTAAGGGGACTAGCGGGAGAGACCCAGTACTTC	CSVVRGLAGETQYF
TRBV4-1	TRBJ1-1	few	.	TGCGCCAGCAGCCATGTTTCCGTTTCTGAAGCTTTCTTT	CASSHVSVSEAFF
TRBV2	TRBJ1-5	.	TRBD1	TGTGCCAGCAAAATCGGACAGGTTCAGCCCCAGCATTTT	CASKIGQVQPQHF
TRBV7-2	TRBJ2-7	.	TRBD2	TGTGCCAGCAGCTCGGGACTAGCGGGAGCATGGTCCTACGAGCAGTACTTC	CASSSGLAGAWSYEQYF
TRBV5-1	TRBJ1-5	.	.	TGCGCCAGCAGCTTGGCCCCGGGTAGCAATCAGCCCCAGCATTTT	CASSLAPGSNQPQHF
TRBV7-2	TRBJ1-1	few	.	TGTGCCAGCAGCTCGACATTCGGCACTGAAGCTTTCTTT	CASSSTFGTEAFF
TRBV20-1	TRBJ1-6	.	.	TGCAGTGCTGGCTTGAATTCACCCCTCCACTTT	CSAGLNSPLHF
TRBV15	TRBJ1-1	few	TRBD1	TGTGCCACCAGCACCCAGGGGGCAGAAGACACTGAAGCTTTCTTT	CATSTQGAEDTEAFF
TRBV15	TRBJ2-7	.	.	TGTGCCACCAGCAGGGGAGACGAGCAGTACTTC	CATSRGDEQYF
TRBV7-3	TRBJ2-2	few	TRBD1	TGTGCCAGCAGCTTACAAGCAGGGGGTATTACCGGGGAGCTGTTTTTT	CASSLQAGGITGELFF
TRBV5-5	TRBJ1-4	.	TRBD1	TGTGCCAGCAGCTGGCTCGTAAGACAGGGAAACGAAAAACTGTTTTTT	CASSWLVRQGNEKLFF
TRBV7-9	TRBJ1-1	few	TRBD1	TGTGCCAGCAGCCCTCCAGGGGGCGAATCCCTGAACACTGAAGCTTTCTTT	CASSPPGGESLNTEAFF
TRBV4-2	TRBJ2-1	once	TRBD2	TGTGCCAGCAGCCCCTTAGCGGGGGGTTACAATGAGCAGTTCTTC	CASSPLAGGYNEQFF
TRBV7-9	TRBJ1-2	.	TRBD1	TGTGCCAGCAGCTTAGCGGGGGACAGGGCACAATATGGCTACACCTTC	CASSLAGDRAQYGYTF
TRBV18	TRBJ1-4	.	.	TGTGCCAGCTCACCGTCCCGGGAAGGCGAAAAACTGTTTTTT	CASSPSREGEKLFF
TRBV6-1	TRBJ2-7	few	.	TGTGCCAGCAGCGGGACAAGTATTTACGAGCAGTACTTC	CASSGTSIYEQYF
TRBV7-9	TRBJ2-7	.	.	TGTGCCAGCAGCTTTTTCGAGCGGGCCACCTACGAGCAGTACTTC	CASSFFERATYEQYF
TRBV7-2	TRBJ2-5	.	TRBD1	TGTGCCAGCAGTTTTAACAGGGGCGGGGAGACCCAGTACTTC	CASSFNRGGETQYF
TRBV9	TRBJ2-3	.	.	TGTGCCAGCAGCTATAGTGGGGGGGCGGGCACAGATACGCAGTATTTT	CASSYSGGAGTDTQYF
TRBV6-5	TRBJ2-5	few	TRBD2	TGTGCCAGCAGCCTACTAGCGGGGGGGGAGACCCAGTACTTC	CASSLLAGGETQYF
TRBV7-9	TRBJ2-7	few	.	TGTGCCAGCAGCTCACAGGGCTACGAGCAGTACTTC	CASSSQGYEQYF
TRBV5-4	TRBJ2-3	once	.	TGTGCCAGCAGCTCCCGCGCAGGGACTGGGGGGAGGGATACGCAGTATTTT	CASSSRAGTGGRDTQYF
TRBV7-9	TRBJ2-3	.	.	TGTGCCAGCAGCTTAGAGGCGGGGGATACGCAGTATTTT	CASSLEAGDTQYF
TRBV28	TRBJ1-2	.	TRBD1	TGTGCCAGCACCGTGACAGGGGGAGGTGACTATGGCTACACCTTC	CASTVTGGGDYGYTF
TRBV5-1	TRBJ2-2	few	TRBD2	TGCGCCAGCAGCTTCCCAGCGGGAGCCACCGGGGAGCTGTTTTTT	CASSFPAGATGELFF
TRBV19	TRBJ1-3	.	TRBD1	TGTGCCAGCCTACGGGGACAGTGGGGGACTGGAAACACCATATATTTT	CASLRGQWGTGNTIYF
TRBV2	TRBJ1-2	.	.	TGTGCCAGCAGTGCCGGGATCGACTATGGCTACACCTTC	CASSAGIDYGYTF
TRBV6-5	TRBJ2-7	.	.	TGTGCCAGCAAGGGTAGAGGGATTCACGAGCAGTACTTC	CASKGRGIHEQYF
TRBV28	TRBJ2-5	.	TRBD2	TGTGCCAGCAGTTTTCTAGCGGGGGGGGATGAGACCCAGTACTTC	CASSFLAGGDETQYF
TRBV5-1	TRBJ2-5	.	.	TGCGCCAGCAGCTTTTCTTCCGAGACCCAGTACTTC	CASSFSSETQYF
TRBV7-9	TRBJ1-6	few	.	TGTTCCAGCAGTCGCGGGGGGGCGTTGAATAATTCACCCCTCCACTTT	CSSSRGGALNNSPLHF
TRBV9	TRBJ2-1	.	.	TGTGCCAGCAGCTCAGTCGCAGGGGTCAACAATGAGCAGTTCTTC	CASSSVAGVNNEQFF
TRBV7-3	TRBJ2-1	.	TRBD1	TGTGCCAGCAGCTTAAGAAGTATAGGGGGCATGAATGAGCAGTTCTTC	CASSLRSIGGMNEQFF
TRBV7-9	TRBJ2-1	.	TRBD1	TGTGCCAGCAGCTCCGGACAGGGATCCTACAATGAGCAGTTCTTC	CASSSGQGSYNEQFF
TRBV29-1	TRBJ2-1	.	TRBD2	TGCAGCGTTGAAGGTGCGGGGGGGGAAAGTGAGCAGTTCTTC	CSVEGAGGESEQFF
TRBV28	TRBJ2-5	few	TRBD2	TGTGCCAGCACCCTAAGGGCGGGGGGGTTAGAGACCCAGTACTTC	CASTLRAGGLETQYF
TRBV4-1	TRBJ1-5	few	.	TGCGCCAGCAGCCAACAGGGGCTAAATCAGCCCCAGCATTTT	CASSQQGLNQPQHF
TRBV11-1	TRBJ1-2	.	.	TGTGCCAGCAGCCTGCGTGGGGGCGGGTATGGCTACACCTTC	CASSLRGGGYGYTF